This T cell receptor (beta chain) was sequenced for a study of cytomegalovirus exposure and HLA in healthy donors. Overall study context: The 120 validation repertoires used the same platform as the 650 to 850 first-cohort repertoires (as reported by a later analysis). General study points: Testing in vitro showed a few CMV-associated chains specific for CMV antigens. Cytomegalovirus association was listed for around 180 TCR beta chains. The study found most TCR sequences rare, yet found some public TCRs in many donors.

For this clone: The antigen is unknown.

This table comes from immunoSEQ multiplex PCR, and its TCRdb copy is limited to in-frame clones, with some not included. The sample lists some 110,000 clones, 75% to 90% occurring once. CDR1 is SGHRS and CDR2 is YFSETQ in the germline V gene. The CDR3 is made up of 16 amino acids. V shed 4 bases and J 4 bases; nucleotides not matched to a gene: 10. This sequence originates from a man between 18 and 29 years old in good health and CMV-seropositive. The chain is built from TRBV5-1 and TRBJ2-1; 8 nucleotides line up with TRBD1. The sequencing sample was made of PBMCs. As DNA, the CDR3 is TGCGCCAGCAGCCTCTCCCGGACAGGGTCTTACAATGAGCAGTTCTTC. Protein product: CASSLSRTGSYNEQFF.